This T cell receptor beta chain was observed in a study of blood T cell repertoires in COVID-19. The wider study: There were acute and convalescent COVID-19 samples, and they came from the United States, Italy and Spain. T cells, B-cell-depleted T cells, or PBMCs provided the cDNA or gDNA that served as material.

Enrollees, about 18 to 100 years old, lived in 20 to 25 US areas. TCRdb keeps only in-frame clones here, not all; method: immunoSEQ multiplex PCR. The table records 200,000 to 250,000 clones, approximately 84% of them present only once. Germline V gene data show CDR1 as SNHLY and CDR2 as FYNNEI. This CDR3 spans 18 amino acids. Trimming took 6 bases from V and 1 from J; bases not matched to a gene: 11. Sample: PBMCs or T cells enriched from blood (not recorded which). The gene calls are TRBV2 and TRBJ2-6, with 8 bases matching TRBD1. The receptor was derived from a man aged 55-75 years who had recovered from COVID-19. The CDR3 protein is CASRDRTGTRSGANVLTF. The CDR3, as DNA: TGTGCCAGCAGAGATAGGACAGGGACGAGGTCTGGGGCCAACGTCCTGACTTTC.